These 11 T cell receptor beta chains share one sample of origin, sequenced in a study of beta chain features in type 1 diabetes. Their antigen targets remain unknown. General study points: Patients with Type 1 diabetes showed moderately but significantly shorter TCRB CDR3s in all four CD4+ subsets.

Sequencing targeted expressed TCRB transcripts, as all isolated RNA had been reverse transcribed. The repertoire was sequenced with immunoSEQ multiplex PCR; TCRdb's copy has only in-frame clones and lacks some. The table lists about 390,000 clones, over 8.5% of them singletons. Input material: central memory CD4+ T cells from blood. Source of these receptors: a man aged 25 to 40 with type 1 diabetes.

This clone was detected only once. V and J are TRBV18 and TRBJ2-1; TRBD1 matches 11 bases. The V and J ends lost 1 base and 9 bases, in that order; junction bases with no gene match: 11. Per germline, CDR1 KGHSH and CDR2 LQKENI. This CDR3 spans 17 amino acids. CDR3 sequence reads: CASSPRIRGTGGVEQFF. The DNA of the CDR3 is TGTGCCAGCTCACCACGTATACGGGGGACAGGGGGTGTTGAGCAGTTCTTC. The whole variable domain, filled in from reference TRBV18 and TRBJ2-1, reads NAGVMQNPRHLVRRRGQEARLRCSPMKGHSHVYWYRQLPEEGLKFMVYLQKENIIDESGMPKERFSAEFPKEGPSILRIQQVVRGDSAAYFCASSPRIRGTGGVEQFFGPGTRLTVL.

In its sample, this clone was seen a few times. This chain links TRBV28 with TRBJ2-7, with D tentatively TRBD1 (6 bases). Germline V gives CDR1 MDHEN, CDR2 SYDVKM. The CDR3 contains 15 residues. V dropped 6 bases and J dropped 6 bases, with 21 bases sitting between them. The CDR3 nucleotides are TGTGCCAGCAGCCCCCAGAAGGGGGTGGGGGTCGAGCAGTACTTC. Its protein is CASSPQKGVGVEQYF.

Only a few counts were recorded for this clone. This same CDR3 is encoded by further DNA sequences in the sample. The chain recombines TRBV27 with TRBJ1-2, with D possibly being TRBD1 (5 bases). Trimming took 8 bases from V and 3 from J, leaving 13 bases between them. Germline values: CDR1 MNHEY, CDR2 SMNVEV (reference sequence). The CDR3 spans 13 residues. CDR3 amino acids: CASGLREDYGYTF. In DNA form, the CDR3 reads TGTGCCAGCGGGCTCAGGGAGGACTATGGCTACACCTTC.

Only a few counts were recorded for this clone. V usage is TRBV7-4 and J usage is TRBJ2-5; 11 bases fit TRBD2. The CDR3 consists of 19 residues. Germline-derived CDR1 and CDR2 are SGHVT and SQSDAQ. J lost 2 bases, V lost 3 bases, and 14 bases had no gene match. CDR3: CASSFSCIGTSGSQETQYF. The DNA for the CDR3 is TGTGCCAGCAGCTTTAGCTGTATTGGTACTAGCGGGAGTCAAGAGACCCAGTACTTC.

This chain joins TRBV28 and TRBJ1-2, with D possibly matching TRBD1 (5 bases). From germline, CDR1 is MDHEN and CDR2 SYDVKM. The CDR3 runs to 12 residues. Trimming took 7 bases from V and 6 from J, leaving 12 bases between them. The CDR3 DNA reads TGTGCCAGCAAGGCAGGGTCGGATGGCTACACCTTC. This gives the protein CASKAGSDGYTF.

This clone has a handful of counts. The chain uses TRBV10-3 and TRBJ2-5; no reliable D call. The ends were cut back, 10 bases at V and 1 base at J, with 13 bases in the middle. This CDR3 spans 13 amino acids. CDR1 ENHRY and CDR2 SYGVKD come from the germline V gene. The CDR3 protein is CATVSGSQETQYF. DNA of the CDR3: TGTGCCACAGTAAGTGGCAGCCAAGAGACCCAGTACTTC.

This chain joins TRBV6-6 and TRBJ2-2; D might be TRBD2 (5 bases). This CDR3 region has 13 residues. Germline CDR1 and CDR2: MNHNY and SVGAGI (reference sequence). Trimming pared 7 bases from V and 1 base from J, leaving 7 bases between. The CDR3 here is CASTGGNTGELFF. CDR3 DNA: TGTGCCAGCACCGGAGGGAACACCGGGGAGCTGTTTTTT.

The V and J genes are TRBV19 and TRBJ2-3, with D possibly matching TRBD1 (5 bases). Germline V lookup: CDR1 LNHDA, CDR2 SQIVND (reference sequence). V was pared by 6 bases and J by 6 bases, with 13 bases between. The CDR3 length is 13 residues. CDR3 nucleotide sequence: TGTGCCAGTAGGAAAGGGGCCCGGGATACGCAGTATTTT. Protein sequence: CASRKGARDTQYF.

The genes are TRBV20-1 and TRBJ2-5; no clear D. This CDR3 contains 10 residues. The V and J ends lost 3 bases and 5 bases respectively, with 4 bases between them. The germline CDR1 and CDR2 sequences are DFQATT and SNEGSKA (reference sequence). CDR3 in DNA: TGCAGTGCTAGTGCGGAGACCCAGTACTTC. This gives the protein CSASAETQYF.

The rearrangement uses TRBV7-2 and TRBJ2-7, with TRBD1 as a possible D gene (5 bases). Deletions cut 0 bases from V and 9 bases from J, with 21 bases between. CDR3 length equals 16 residues. Germline CDR1 and CDR2: SGHTA and FQGNSA. CDR3 protein: CASSLAYQGLNAGQYF. CDR3 nucleotide sequence: TGTGCCAGCAGCTTAGCGTATCAGGGCCTGAATGCAGGGCAGTACTTC.

This clone came up a few times. V is TRBV28 and J is TRBJ2-7; 8 bases match TRBD2. Unmatched junction bases numbered 6, after V lost 8 bases and J lost 6 bases. CDR1 and CDR2 (germline): MDHEN, SYDVKM. This CDR3 is built from 12 residues. CDR3 DNA: TGTGCCAGCTCGGGGACTAGACCCGAGCAGTACTTC. Translation: CASSGTRPEQYF.